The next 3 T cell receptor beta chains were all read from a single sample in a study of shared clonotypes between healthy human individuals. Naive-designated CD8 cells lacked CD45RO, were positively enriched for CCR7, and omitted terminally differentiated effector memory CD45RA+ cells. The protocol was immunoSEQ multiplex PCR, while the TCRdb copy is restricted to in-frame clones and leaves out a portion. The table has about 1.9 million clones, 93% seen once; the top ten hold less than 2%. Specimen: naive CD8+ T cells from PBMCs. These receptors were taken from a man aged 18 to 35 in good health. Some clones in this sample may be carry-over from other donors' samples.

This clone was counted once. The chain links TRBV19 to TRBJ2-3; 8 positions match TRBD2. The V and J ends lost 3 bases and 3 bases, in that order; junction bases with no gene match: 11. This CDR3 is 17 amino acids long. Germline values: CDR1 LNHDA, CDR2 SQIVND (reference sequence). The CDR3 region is CASSILPAGDRTDTQYF. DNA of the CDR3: TGTGCCAGTAGTATTCTTCCAGCGGGAGATCGTACAGATACGCAGTATTTT.

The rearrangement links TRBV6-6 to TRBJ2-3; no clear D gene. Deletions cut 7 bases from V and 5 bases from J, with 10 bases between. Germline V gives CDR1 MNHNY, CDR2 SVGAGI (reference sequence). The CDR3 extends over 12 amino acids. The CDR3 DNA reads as TGTGCCAGCACTACTCGCAAAGATACGCAGTATTTT. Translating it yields CASTTRKDTQYF.

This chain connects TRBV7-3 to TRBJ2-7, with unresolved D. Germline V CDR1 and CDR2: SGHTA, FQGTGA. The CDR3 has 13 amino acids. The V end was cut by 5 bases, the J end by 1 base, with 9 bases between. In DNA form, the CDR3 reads TGTGCCAGCAGCCCGAAGGGATCCTACGAGCAGTACTTC. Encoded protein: CASSPKGSYEQYF.